This T cell receptor beta chain was sequenced during a study of blood T cell repertoires in COVID-19. Donors were grouped by their self-reported clinical history. For recovered donors of Cohort 3, there were two negative PCRs, clearance, or symptom resolution. As originally analysed: How many nucleated cells were present was estimated from reference gene primer amplification. Generated by immunoSEQ multiplex PCR, the TCRdb table keeps only in-frame clones and is missing some. The DNA was the basis for D and trimming; V, J and clone size are from that table. The data hold about 380,000 clones, with about 90% observed a single time. Germline assignment: CDR1 MNHNS and CDR2 SASEGT. V dropped 0 bases and J dropped 6 bases, with 15 bases sitting between them. The CDR3 contains 16 residues. This clone was detected only a few times.

The TCR originated in a woman aged 25-40 years who had recovered from COVID-19. The sequencing sample was made of PBMCs or T cells enriched from blood (not recorded which). The J gene is TRBJ2-1, the V gene TRBV6-1; possible D gene TRBD2, 7 bases. The CDR3 nucleotides read TGTGCCAGCAGTGAAGCGGAAGGGGGGGCCTTCAATGAGCAGTTCTTC. This sequence encodes CASSEAEGGAFNEQFF.